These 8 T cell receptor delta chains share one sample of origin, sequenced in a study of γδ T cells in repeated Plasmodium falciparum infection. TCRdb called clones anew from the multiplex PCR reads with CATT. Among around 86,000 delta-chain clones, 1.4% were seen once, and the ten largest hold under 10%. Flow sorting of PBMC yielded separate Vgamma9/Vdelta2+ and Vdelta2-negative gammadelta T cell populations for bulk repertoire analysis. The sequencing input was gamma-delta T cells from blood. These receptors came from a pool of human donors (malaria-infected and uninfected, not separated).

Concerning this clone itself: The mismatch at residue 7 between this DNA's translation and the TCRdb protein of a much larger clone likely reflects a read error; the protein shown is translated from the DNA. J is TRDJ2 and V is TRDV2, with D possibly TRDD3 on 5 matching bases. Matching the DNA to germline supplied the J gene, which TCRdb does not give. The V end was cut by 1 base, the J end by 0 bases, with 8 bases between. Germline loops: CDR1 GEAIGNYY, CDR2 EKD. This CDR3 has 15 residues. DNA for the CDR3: TGTGCCTGTGACACTGGGGAAGCTTTGACAGCACAACTCTTCTTT. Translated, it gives CACDTGEALTAQLFF.

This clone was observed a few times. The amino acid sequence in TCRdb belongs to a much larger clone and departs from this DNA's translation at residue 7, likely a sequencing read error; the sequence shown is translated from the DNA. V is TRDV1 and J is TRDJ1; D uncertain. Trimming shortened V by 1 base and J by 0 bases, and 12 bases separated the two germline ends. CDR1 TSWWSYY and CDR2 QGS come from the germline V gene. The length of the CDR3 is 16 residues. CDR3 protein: CALGEPSVLNTDKLIF. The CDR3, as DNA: TGTGCTCTTGGGGAACCCAGTGTTCTAAACACCGATAAACTCATCTTT.

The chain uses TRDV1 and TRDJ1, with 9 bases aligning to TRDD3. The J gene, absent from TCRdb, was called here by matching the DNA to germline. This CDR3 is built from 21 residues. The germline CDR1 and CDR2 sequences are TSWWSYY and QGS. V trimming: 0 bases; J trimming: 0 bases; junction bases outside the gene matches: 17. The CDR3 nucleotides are TGTGCTCTTGGGGAACTTTACCCTCCTGGGGGATTCACCCAGTACACCGATAAACTCATCTTT. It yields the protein CALGELYPPGGFTQYTDKLIF.

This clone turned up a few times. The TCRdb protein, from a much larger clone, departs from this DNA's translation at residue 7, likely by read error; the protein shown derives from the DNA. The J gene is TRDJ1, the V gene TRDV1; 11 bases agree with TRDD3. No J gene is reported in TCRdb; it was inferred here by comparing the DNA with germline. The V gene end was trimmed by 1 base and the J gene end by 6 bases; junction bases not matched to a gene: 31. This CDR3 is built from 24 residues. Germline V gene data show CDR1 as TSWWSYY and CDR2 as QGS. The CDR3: CALGEQLYLPFELLGDKKVHKLIF. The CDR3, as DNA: TGTGCTCTTGGGGAACAATTATACCTTCCCTTCGAACTACTGGGGGATAAAAAGGTTCATAAACTCATCTTT.

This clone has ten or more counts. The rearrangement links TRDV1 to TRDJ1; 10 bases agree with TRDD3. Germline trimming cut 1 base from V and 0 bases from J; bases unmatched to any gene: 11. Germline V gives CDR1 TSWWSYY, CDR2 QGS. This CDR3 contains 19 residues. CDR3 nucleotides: TGTGCTCTTGGGGAACCAGGGCGAGTACTGGGGGATGACACCGATAAACTCATCTTT. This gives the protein CALGEPGRVLGDDTDKLIF.

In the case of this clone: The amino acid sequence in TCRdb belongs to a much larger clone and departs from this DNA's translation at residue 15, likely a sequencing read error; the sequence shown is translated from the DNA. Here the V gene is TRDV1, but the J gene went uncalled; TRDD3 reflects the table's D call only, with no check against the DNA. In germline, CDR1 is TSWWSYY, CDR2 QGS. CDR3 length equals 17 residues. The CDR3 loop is CALGEPGDTPSTDKPIF. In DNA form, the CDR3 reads TGTGCTCTTGGGGAACCGGGGGATACCCCCTCCACCGATAAACCCATCTTT.

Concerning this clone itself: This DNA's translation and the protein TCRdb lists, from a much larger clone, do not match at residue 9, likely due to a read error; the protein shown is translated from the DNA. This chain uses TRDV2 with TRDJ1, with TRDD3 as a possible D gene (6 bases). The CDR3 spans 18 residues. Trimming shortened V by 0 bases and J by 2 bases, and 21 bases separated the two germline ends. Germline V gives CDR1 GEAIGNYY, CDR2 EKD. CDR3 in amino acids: CACDTLSPIDTGTDKLIF. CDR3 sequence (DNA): TGTGCCTGTGACACCCTTTCTCCAATAGATACGGGGACCGATAAACTCATCTTT.

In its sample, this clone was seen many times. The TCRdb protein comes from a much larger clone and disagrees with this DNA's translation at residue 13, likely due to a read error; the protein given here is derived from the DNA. In nucleotides, the CDR3 is TGTGCCTCTCCTACGGCCTGGGAGATAGGCTGGCATAGACTCATCTTT. It specifies CASPTAWEIGWHRLIF. The chain joins TRDV3 to TRDJ1; the D gene is possibly TRDD2 (6 bases). Trimming removed 4 bases at V and 10 bases at J, with 31 bases between. The CDR3 extends over 16 amino acids. Per the germline V gene, CDR1 is TVYSNPD and CDR2 is GDNSRS (reference sequence).